The rows below give T cell receptor beta chains drawn from one sample of a study of vaccination effects on CD4 cells after COVID-19. Sequencing was performed with immunoSEQ multiplex PCR; in TCRdb, only in-frame clones are kept and a portion is missing. Counted here are 70,000 or so clones, around 69% occurring once; the ten biggest clones make up more than 2%. Antigens for these TCRs are unknown. Sequenced material: CD4+ T cells from PBMCs cultured without peptide, taken after COVID-19 vaccination. These receptors all come from a human donor who received a COVID-19 vaccine. Each CDR3 is given with its conserved first and last residue. D genes are given only for firm matches. Part of the rows lack a size; the others show once, few, many or a class for expanded clones.

J gene | clone size | V gene | D gene | CDR3 DNA | CDR3 protein
TRBJ2-1 | - | TRBV2 | - | TGTGCCAACCAAGGGGGGAATGAGCAGTTCTTC | CANQGGNEQFF
TRBJ2-3 | - | TRBV6-5 | - | TGTGCCAGCAGCCCGACTAGGGGTCATCTCAATACGCAGTATTTT | CASSPTRGHLNTQYF
TRBJ2-3 | - | TRBV7-8 | TRBD2 | TGTGCCAGCAGCTTATATCCCGGACTAGCGGCAGATACGCAGTATTTT | CASSLYPGLAADTQYF
TRBJ2-5 | - | TRBV3-1/TRBV3-2 | - | TGTGCCAGCAGCCCGACGCCCAGTCAGAGGCCAGAGACCCAGTACTTC | CASSPTPSQRPETQYF
TRBJ1-2 | once | TRBV19 | TRBD1 | TGTGCCAGTAGTATAGGTAAAGGACCAGGGGGCTATGGCTACACCTTC | CASSIGKGPGGYGYTF
TRBJ1-1 | - | TRBV6-2/TRBV6-3 | - | TGTGCCAGCAGTTACACCCTTAAGACAGGCACCTTGAACACTGAAGCTTTCTTT | CASSYTLKTGTLNTEAFF
TRBJ1-2 | - | TRBV18 | - | TGTGCCAGCTCACCCGGGTATGAGAACTATGGCTACACCTTC | CASSPGYENYGYTF
TRBJ1-3 | - | TRBV4-3 | - | TGCGCCAGCAGCCAAGACAGGGCCTCCTACTCTGGAAACACCATATATTTT | CASSQDRASYSGNTIYF
TRBJ1-6 | - | TRBV30 | TRBD1 | TGTGCCTCGGACAGGGGCGGTTCACCCCTCCACTTT | CASDRGGSPLHF
TRBJ1-2 | - | TRBV7-9 | - | TGTGCCAGCAGCTCAGGACAGCCTAACTATGGCTACACCTTC | CASSSGQPNYGYTF
TRBJ2-3 | - | TRBV6-2/TRBV6-3 | TRBD2 | TGTGCCAGCAGTAAAGGACTAGCCAAGAGCACAGATACGCAGTATTTT | CASSKGLAKSTDTQYF
TRBJ2-1 | - | TRBV18 | TRBD2 | TGTGCCAGCTCACCACGTTTTACCGGGGGGAATGAGCAGTTCTTC | CASSPRFTGGNEQFF
TRBJ2-2 | - | TRBV6-5 | - | TGTGCCAGCTTCGCCAGTAGATCCTCCGGGGAGCTGTTTTTT | CASFASRSSGELFF
TRBJ2-2 | few | TRBV12-5 | - | TGTGCTAGTGGTTTGGTTCTGGGGCGGGGCACCGGGGAGCTGTTTTTT | CASGLVLGRGTGELFF
TRBJ2-3 | - | TRBV6-6 | - | TGTGCCAGCAGCTTTACTCCTTCGAGGGGAGATACGCAGTATTTT | CASSFTPSRGDTQYF
TRBJ1-5 | - | TRBV19 | - | TGTGCCAGCCAATCGTTAAGGTATAGCAATCAGCCCCAGCATTTT | CASQSLRYSNQPQHF
TRBJ1-2 | few | TRBV5-1 | - | TGCGCCAGCAGCTTGGTCACGACTAACTATGGCTACACCTTC | CASSLVTTNYGYTF
TRBJ2-2 | - | TRBV7-2 | - | TGTGCCAGCAACCAGGGGGGGAGCCCCGCCGGGGAGCTGTTTTTT | CASNQGGSPAGELFF
TRBJ1-1 | once | TRBV19 | - | TGTGCCAGTATAAGAACAGGGTTAACTGAAGCTTTCTTT | CASIRTGLTEAFF
TRBJ1-2 | few | TRBV12-3/TRBV12-4 | - | TGTGCCAGCAGTTCCCTGGGGAACTATGGCTACACCTTC | CASSSLGNYGYTF
TRBJ2-3 | few | TRBV10-1 | TRBD1 | TGCGCCAGCAGTTATTCCCGGGACAGGGGTTACACAGATACGCAGTATTTT | CASSYSRDRGYTDTQYF
TRBJ1-4 | - | TRBV6-5 | TRBD1 | TGTGCCAGCAGGGGACAGGGAAATGAAAAACTGTTTTTT | CASRGQGNEKLFF
TRBJ1-2 | - | TRBV6-5 | TRBD1 | TGTGCCAGCAGTTACAATGCCGGGACAGGGACCTATGGCTACACCTTC | CASSYNAGTGTYGYTF
TRBJ1-1 | - | TRBV7-9 | - | TGTGCCAGCAGCTCACTGCGGGACACTGAAGCTTTCTTT | CASSSLRDTEAFF
TRBJ2-5 | once | TRBV29-1 | TRBD1 | TGCAGCGTTAAGGGACAGGGGAAAGAGACCCAGTACTTC | CSVKGQGKETQYF
TRBJ2-3 | - | TRBV6-1 | - | TGTGCCAGCAGTGAAGAGGGGACACTTAGCACAGATACGCAGTATTTT | CASSEEGTLSTDTQYF
TRBJ1-1 | - | TRBV6-2/TRBV6-3 | - | TGTGCCAGCAGCTTGGGAACAACAATGCCATTTCAAGCTTTCTTT | CASSLGTTMPFQAFF
TRBJ1-4 | few | TRBV7-9 | - | TGTGCCATCCGACGGGGGGCCGGTGAAAAACTGTTTTTT | CAIRRGAGEKLFF
TRBJ1-6 | - | TRBV5-4 | TRBD1 | TGTGCCAGCAGCCCCCGGGACAGGGGGCCTTCACCCCTCCACTTT | CASSPRDRGPSPLHF
TRBJ2-5 | - | TRBV24-1 | - | TGTGCCACCAGTGATGGGCGAGAGACCCAGTACTTC | CATSDGRETQYF
TRBJ2-3 | - | TRBV7-3 | - | TGTGCCAGCAGCCCCAGTAGCACAGATACGCAGTATTTT | CASSPSSTDTQYF
TRBJ2-5 | - | TRBV24-1 | - | TGTGCCACCAGTGATTTGGCTGCAGGGGAAGAGACCCAGTACTTC | CATSDLAAGEETQYF
TRBJ2-5 | - | TRBV2 | - | TGTGCCAGCAGTTTAGCCTACCAAGAGACCCAGTACTTC | CASSLAYQETQYF
TRBJ2-3 | once | TRBV3-1/TRBV3-2 | - | TGTGCCAGCAGCCGATTAACAGATACGCAGTATTTT | CASSRLTDTQYF
TRBJ2-1 | - | TRBV6-5 | TRBD1 | TGTGCCAGCAGTCCCGGGACAGCCATTTACAATGAGCAGTTCTTC | CASSPGTAIYNEQFF
TRBJ1-3 | - | TRBV6-5 | - | TGTGCCAGCAGGATACCCTCTGGAAACACCATATATTTT | CASRIPSGNTIYF
TRBJ2-2 | - | TRBV2 | - | TGTGCCAGCAGTGAAAGGGCCCTAAACACCGGGGAGCTGTTTTTT | CASSERALNTGELFF
TRBJ2-5 | - | TRBV24-1 | - | TGTGCCACCATGGAAACCGGGACACCCCAAGAGACCCAGTACTTC | CATMETGTPQETQYF
TRBJ1-2 | - | TRBV24-1 | - | TGTGCCACCAGTGGCGCCGGCTATGGCTACACCTTC | CATSGAGYGYTF
TRBJ1-5 | few | TRBV6-6 | - | TGTGCCAGCAGTACCCGGACAGGCAATCAGCCCCAGCATTTT | CASSTRTGNQPQHF
TRBJ2-3 | - | TRBV27 | TRBD1 | TGTGCCAGCACAAAACAGGGGGCCCCAGATACGCAGTATTTT | CASTKQGAPDTQYF
TRBJ1-1 | - | TRBV5-1 | TRBD1 | TGCGCCAGCAGCCGAGGGGGCGCGAGGACTGAAGCTTTCTTT | CASSRGGARTEAFF
TRBJ1-2 | - | TRBV12-3/TRBV12-4 | - | TGTGCCAGCAGTTTAGCGATGGGGGAAGGCTACACCTTC | CASSLAMGEGYTF
TRBJ1-1 | few | TRBV19 | TRBD1 | TGTGCCAGTAGCCCATCCTACCAGGGGGCGCTTAGCACTGAAGCTTTCTTT | CASSPSYQGALSTEAFF
TRBJ1-3 | - | TRBV24-1 | TRBD1 | TGTGCCACCAGTGACAACAGGGGTTCTGGAAACACCATATATTTT | CATSDNRGSGNTIYF
TRBJ2-1 | - | TRBV24-1 | - | TGTGCCACCAGTGATCCGGACAGATCCTACAATGAGCAGTTCTTC | CATSDPDRSYNEQFF
TRBJ1-6 | - | TRBV9 | TRBD1 | TGTGCCAGCAGCGTAGCTACAGGGGGCTTTTCACCCCTCCACTTT | CASSVATGGFSPLHF
TRBJ2-2 | few | TRBV19 | - | TGTGCCAGTAGTACCGGACCTAACACCGGGGAGCTGTTTTTT | CASSTGPNTGELFF
TRBJ2-3 | - | TRBV18 | - | TGTGCCAGCTCACCGGCGGGAATTTACGACAGTACTAGCACAGATACGCAGTATTTT | CASSPAGIYDSTSTDTQYF
TRBJ1-4 | few | TRBV7-3 | - | TGTGCCAGCAGCCTCGGGGGTCAGGGTTCAAATGAAAAACTGTTTTTT | CASSLGGQGSNEKLFF
TRBJ1-5 | - | TRBV4-3 | - | TGCGCCAGCAGCCAATCACAGGTCAAGGGGCCCCAGCATTTT | CASSQSQVKGPQHF
TRBJ2-5 | - | TRBV5-4 | TRBD2 | TGTGCCAGCAGCTTGAAAGCGGGGGGAGAGACCCAGTACTTC | CASSLKAGGETQYF
TRBJ2-2 | - | TRBV19 | TRBD2 | TGTGCCAGTAGTATTCCCGGGGGGGCCACCGGGGAGCTGTTTTTT | CASSIPGGATGELFF
TRBJ1-2 | - | TRBV5-1 | TRBD1 | TGCGCCAGCAGCGAGGGGGGACAGGGGAAGTTCTATGGCTACACCTTC | CASSEGGQGKFYGYTF
TRBJ2-3 | - | TRBV30 | - | TGTGCCTGGAGTGTGGGGGATACGCAGTATTTT | CAWSVGDTQYF
TRBJ2-5 | - | TRBV7-3 | TRBD2 | TGTGCCAGCAGCATTAGCGGGGGGGCCGGAGAGACCCAGTACTTC | CASSISGGAGETQYF
TRBJ1-5 | few | TRBV12-3/TRBV12-4 | - | TGTGCCAGCAGTTTCTCAAATCAGCCCCAGCATTTT | CASSFSNQPQHF